This T cell receptor (beta chain) was retrieved from a study of T cell responses to AZD1222 COVID-19 vaccine. V trimming: 1 base; J trimming: 11 bases; junction bases outside the gene matches: 4. In germline, CDR1 is MGHRA, CDR2 YSYEKL. The CDR3 consists of 13 residues. Assay: immunoSEQ multiplex PCR; the TCRdb copy retains only in-frame clones and omits some. The sample carries about 140,000 clones, about nine tenths recorded once. The material sequenced was peripheral blood, taken on day 0 of AZD1222 vaccination. This receptor was taken from an adult in good health. The chain recombines TRBV4-1 with TRBJ2-4; 8 bases are shared with TRBD2. CDR3 sequence (DNA): TGCGCCAGCAGCCAAGTACTAGCGGAACTTCAGTACTTC. Translation gives CASSQVLAELQYF.